The T cell receptor beta chain under discussion was sequenced for a study of shared clonotypes between healthy human individuals. Study-wide results and caveats: Depth was large, yet rarefaction showed that sorted-subset sequencing was incomplete.

In regard to this clone: Its target is unknown.

The run depth of the assay was deep. TCRdb's table, derived via immunoSEQ multiplex PCR, lists solely in-frame clones and lacks some. The table shows about 1.1 million clones, with 70% to 85% occurring only once. This CDR3 comprises 15 residues. V lost 2 bases to trimming and J lost 8 bases; unmatched junction nucleotides: 9. Germline lookup yields CDR1 SGHRS and CDR2 YFSETQ. The clonotype was recovered from a man younger than 35 in good health. Some clones in this sample may be carry-over from other donors' samples. The genes are TRBV5-1 and TRBJ1-4, with 7 bases matching TRBD1. Sequenced input: memory CD4+ T cells from PBMCs. Regarding subset: CD45RA-negative fraction. CDR3 nucleotide sequence: TGCGCCAGCAGCTTTCTTGGTGTGACAGGGGAAAAACTGTTTTTT. Translating it yields CASSFLGVTGEKLFF.